The clone carrying this TCR beta chain has just a few counts. The antigen remains unidentified. The germline V and J ends were trimmed by 10 bases and 1 base, with 11 bases remaining between them. CDR3 length equals 12 residues. CDR1 MGHDK and CDR2 SYGVNS come from the germline V gene. Every donor gave approximately 10 milliliters of peripheral blood. This entry is derived from a study of blood T cells in healthy people across ages. Study-level findings and limits: Both higher diversity and more naive CD4+ cells marked long-lived donors when set against aged donors. Changes in expanded clonotypes were possibly confounded, as the CMV status of donors was unknown.

Primers used in a second PCR of roughly 6 to 11 cycles were a sample-barcoded 5' primer and a J-beta primer mix. Unique molecular identifiers of 12 random nucleotides labeled each cDNA. TCRdb re-derived calls from the 5' RACE reads in MiXCR, one entry per CDR3 protein. The sample has around 900,000 distinct CDR3 sequences, 51% seen once; the top ten hold about 22%. The chain carries TRBV25-1 and TRBJ2-7; D unresolved. The sample was blood. This receptor was obtained from a woman aged 60-75 years in good health. CDR3 sequence (DNA): TGTGCCACCAAGACCGAATCCTACGAGCAGTACTTC. This sequence encodes CATKTESYEQYF.